Sequencing of this TCR beta chain was carried out in a study of T cell responses to AZD1222 COVID-19 vaccine. Study-level results: Breadth and depth of Spike-specific TCRs rose after two AZD1222 doses. Repertoire sampling happened only post peak T cell response.

Assay used: immunoSEQ multiplex PCR; TCRdb lists only in-frame clones, some missing. The data contain just under 75,000 clones, around three quarters of them singletons. In the case of this clone: Its antigen is not identified.

Second-dose intervals of approximately 4 or approximately 12 weeks were pooled. The sample consisted of peripheral blood, taken 28 days after the second AZD1222 dose. The receptor's source is an adult who received the AZD1222 COVID-19 vaccine.

CDR3 sequence: CASSSGSSYEQYF. For the CDR3, the DNA is TGTGCCAGTAGTAGCGGGAGCTCCTACGAGCAGTACTTC. V and J are TRBV19 and TRBJ2-7; 7 bases map to TRBD2. V trimming: 4 bases; J trimming: 0 bases; junction bases outside the gene matches: 0. The CDR3 extends over 13 amino acids. Germline lookup yields CDR1 LNHDA and CDR2 SQIVND (reference sequence). The full variable domain, in which reference TRBV19 and TRBJ2-7 provide the parts outside the CDR3, is DGGITQSPKYLFRKEGQNVTLSCEQNLNHDAMYWYRQDPGQGLRLIYYSQIVNDFQKGDIAEGYSVSREKKESFPLTVTSAQKNPTAFYLCASSSGSSYEQYFGPGTRLTVT.